Listed here are 15 T cell receptor beta chains from one sample, sequenced in a study of blood T cell repertoires in COVID-19. Generated by immunoSEQ multiplex PCR, the TCRdb table keeps only in-frame clones and is missing some. The data hold about 230,000 clones, with around 90% observed a single time. Material for sequencing was PBMCs or T cells enriched from blood (not recorded which). The receptors originated from a man aged 25-45 years who had recovered from COVID-19.

The J gene is TRBJ2-2, the V gene TRBV30, with 10 bases aligning to TRBD1. Germline trimming cut 2 bases from V and 4 bases from J; bases unmatched to any gene: 1. From germline, CDR1 is GTSNPN and CDR2 SVGIG (reference sequence). There are 14 residues in the CDR3. The CDR3 is CAWSRQGATGELFF. CDR3 nucleotides: TGTGCCTGGAGTAGACAGGGGGCCACCGGGGAGCTGTTTTTT.

As for this clone: The DNA is left out, because the CDR3 cannot be placed on it with certainty; the CDR3 is given as TCRdb lists it. The rearrangement links TRBV21-1 to TRBJ1-6. TRBV21-1 is classified as a pseudogene. The CDR3 sequence runs 16 residues, both termini included. CDR3 protein: CASSPVWGAGSSPLHF.

The chain combines TRBV7-9 with TRBJ2-2; TRBD1 agrees at 12 bases. CDR1 and CDR2 from the germline V gene are SEHNR and FQNEAQ (reference sequence). The CDR3 spans 18 residues. The V segment lost 0 bases and the J segment 5 bases; nucleotides outside the gene matches: 7. CDR3 sequence (DNA): TGTGCCAGCAGCTTAGCTCTGGGACAGGGGGCCCGGACCGGGGAGCTGTTTTTT. It encodes CASSLALGQGARTGELFF.

V is TRBV18 and J is TRBJ2-4, with D uncertain. The CDR3 is 17 residues long. CDR1 and CDR2 from the germline V gene are KGHSH and LQKENI. Trimming stripped 6 bases from V and 0 bases from J, with 18 bases between. CDR3 in DNA: TGTGCCAGCTCCCCCGAAGCCCGAACGTTAGCCAAAAACATTCAGTACTTC. Translated, it gives CASSPEARTLAKNIQYF. Full variable domain (rest looked up from reference TRBV18 and TRBJ2-4): NAGVMQNPRHLVRRRGQEARLRCSPMKGHSHVYWYRQLPEEGLKFMVYLQKENIIDESGMPKERFSAEFPKEGPSILRIQQVVRGDSAAYFCASSPEARTLAKNIQYFGAGTRLSVL.

The rearrangement uses TRBV7-9 and TRBJ1-4; 8 bases fit TRBD1. The CDR3 sequence is 12 residues long. J gave up 8 bases and V 9 bases, and 5 bases lay outside the gene matches. Germline CDR1 is SEHNR and CDR2 is FQNEAQ (reference sequence). DNA of the CDR3: TGTGCCAGTACAGGGGGAAGGGAAAAACTGTTTTTT. It is translated as CASTGGREKLFF.

This clone showed up just a few times. Other DNA sequences in the same sample also yield this CDR3. The J gene is TRBJ2-1, the V gene TRBV3-1 (or the pseudogene TRBV3-2); tentatively, D is TRBD2 (6 bases). The CDR3 spans 13 residues. Trimming cost V 1 base and J 9 bases, with 10 bases left between them. The germline CDR1 and CDR2 sequences are LGHDT and YNNKEL (reference sequence). CDR3 nucleotides: TGTGCCAGCAGCCAAGTCGGGGGTGGTGAGCAGTTCTTC. This translates into CASSQVGGGEQFF.

This clone was observed once. The chain uses TRBV2 and TRBJ1-4; D unresolved. The CDR3 extends over 14 amino acids. Germline-derived CDR1 and CDR2 are SNHLY and FYNNEI. Trimming stripped 5 bases from V and 2 bases from J, with 9 bases between. CDR3 sequence reads: CASSPSTTNEKLFF. CDR3 coding DNA: TGTGCCAGCAGTCCGAGTACCACTAATGAAAAACTGTTTTTT. The whole variable domain, remainder taken from reference TRBV2 and TRBJ1-4, is EPEVTQTPSHQVTQMGQEVILRCVPISNHLYFYWYRQILGQKVEFLVSFYNNEISEKSEIFDDQFSVERPDGSNFTLKIRSTKLEDSAMYFCASSPSTTNEKLFFGSGTQLSVL.

The chain couples TRBV29-1 to TRBJ1-3; D gene ambiguous. This CDR3 comprises 13 residues. The V gene's germline CDR1 is SQVTM and CDR2 ANQGSEA. V was trimmed by 0 bases and J by 4 bases, leaving 7 bases between them. The CDR3 DNA reads as TGCAGCGTTGAAGAAAGTGCGGGAAACACCATATATTTT. It encodes CSVEESAGNTIYF.

V gene TRBV15 combines with J gene TRBJ2-2, with TRBD1 matching over 11 bases. From germline, CDR1 is LNHNV and CDR2 YYDKDF (reference sequence). The CDR3 is 16 residues long. V was clipped by 5 bases and J by 6 bases; unmatched bases: 8. Here the CDR3 DNA reads TGTGCCACCAGCTCACGGTGGGGACAGGGGGCCGGGGAGCTGTTTTTT. This encodes CATSSRWGQGAGELFF.

The chain joins TRBV5-6 to TRBJ2-3; 11 nucleotides match TRBD1. From germline, CDR1 is SGHDT and CDR2 YYEEEE. V lost 4 bases and J lost 5; bases outside the gene matches: 9. This CDR3 has 16 amino acids. The CDR3 DNA sequence: TGTGCCAGCAGCCCGAGAGGACAGGGGGCGCGAGATACGCAGTATTTT. Translating gives CASSPRGQGARDTQYF.

This clone appeared once. J is TRBJ2-1 and V is TRBV9; TRBD2 matches 12 bases. The CDR3 is 19 residues long. V was pared by 4 bases and J by 0 bases, with 11 bases of the junction left unmatched. CDR1 is SGDLS, CDR2 YYNGEE, per germline. CDR3 sequence reads: CASSPSRLAGDSSYNEQFF. The CDR3, as DNA: TGTGCCAGCAGCCCCTCCCGACTAGCGGGGGATTCCTCCTACAATGAGCAGTTCTTC.

This chain joins TRBV5-4 and TRBJ2-1; the match to TRBD1 covers 10 bases. The CDR3 is 15 amino acids. In germline, CDR1 is SGHNT, CDR2 YYREEE (reference sequence). V lost 4 bases and J lost 5; bases outside the gene matches: 6. The CDR3 coding sequence is TGTGCCAGCAGCCCGGACAGGGGGGGACACAATGAGCAGTTCTTC. It codes for CASSPDRGGHNEQFF.

This chain joins TRBV7-2 and TRBJ2-5, with D possibly being TRBD2 (6 bases). CDR3 length equals 14 residues. Germline CDR1 and CDR2: SGHTA and FQGNSA. The ends were cut back, 3 bases at V and 1 base at J, with 9 bases in the middle. As DNA, the CDR3 is TGTGCCAGCAGCTTTACTAGCAGCCAAGAGACCCAGTACTTC. Translated: CASSFTSSQETQYF.

The rearrangement joins TRBV6-5 to TRBJ1-6; 8 bases map to TRBD1. Germline V lookup: CDR1 MNHEY, CDR2 SVGAGI. This CDR3 comprises 12 residues. After removal of 6 bases from V and 12 bases from J, the junction contained 4 bases not matched to a gene. CDR3 protein: CASSQGAQPLHF. CDR3 sequence (DNA): TGTGCCAGCAGCCAGGGGGCCCAACCCCTCCACTTT.

This sequence joins TRBV10-3 and TRBJ2-1; D might be TRBD1 (7 bases). The CDR3 covers 14 residues. V gave up 0 bases and J gave up 7 bases, with 10 bases separating them. CDR1 and CDR2 from the germline V gene are ENHRY and SYGVKD. The CDR3 DNA sequence: TGTGCCATCAGTGAGTCGGCAGGGGGGAATGAGCAGTTCTTC. It is translated as CAISESAGGNEQFF.